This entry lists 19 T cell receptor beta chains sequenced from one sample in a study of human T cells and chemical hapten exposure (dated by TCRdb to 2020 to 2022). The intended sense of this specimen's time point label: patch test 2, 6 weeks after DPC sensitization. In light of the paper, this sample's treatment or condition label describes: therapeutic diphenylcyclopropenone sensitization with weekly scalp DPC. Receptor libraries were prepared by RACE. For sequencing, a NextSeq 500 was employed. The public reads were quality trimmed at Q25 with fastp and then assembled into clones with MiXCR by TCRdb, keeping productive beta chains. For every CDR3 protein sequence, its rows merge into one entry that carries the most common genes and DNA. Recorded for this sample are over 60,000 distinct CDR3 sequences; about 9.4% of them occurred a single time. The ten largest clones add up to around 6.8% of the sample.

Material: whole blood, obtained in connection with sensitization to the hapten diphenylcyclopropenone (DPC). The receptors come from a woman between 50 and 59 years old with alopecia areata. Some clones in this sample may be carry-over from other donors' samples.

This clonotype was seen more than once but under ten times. CDR3 protein: CASKGLAHNEQFF. The CDR3 DNA reads TGTGCCAGCAAGGGACTAGCGCATAATGAGCAGTTCTTC. V is TRBV2 and J is TRBJ2-1; 10 bases fit TRBD2. The CDR3 is made up of 13 amino acids. V lost 7 bases to trimming and J lost 7 bases; unmatched junction nucleotides: 4. Germline V gene data show CDR1 as SNHLY and CDR2 as FYNNEI.

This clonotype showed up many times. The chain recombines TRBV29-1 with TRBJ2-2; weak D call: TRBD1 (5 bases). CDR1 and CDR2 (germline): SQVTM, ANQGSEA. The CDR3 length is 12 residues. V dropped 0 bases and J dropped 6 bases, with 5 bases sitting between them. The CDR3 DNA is TGCAGCGTTGAAGAAGGGGCCGGGGAGCTGTTTTTT. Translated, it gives CSVEEGAGELFF.

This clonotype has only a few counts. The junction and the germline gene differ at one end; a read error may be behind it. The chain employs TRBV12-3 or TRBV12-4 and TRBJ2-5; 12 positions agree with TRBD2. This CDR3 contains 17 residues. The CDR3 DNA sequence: TGTGCCAGCAGCTTAGCACTAGCGGGGGGATACCAAGAGACCCAGTACTTC. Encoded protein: CASSLALAGGYQETQYF.

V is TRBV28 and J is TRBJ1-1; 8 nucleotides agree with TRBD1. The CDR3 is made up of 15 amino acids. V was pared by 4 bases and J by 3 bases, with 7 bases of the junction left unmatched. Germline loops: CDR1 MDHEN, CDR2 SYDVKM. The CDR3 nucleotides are TGTGCCAGCAGTTACGGACAGGGCGGGGACACTGAAGCTTTCTTT. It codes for CASSYGQGGDTEAFF.

The CDR3 region has the DNA TGTGCCAGCAGCCTAACTAGCGGGAGTGCCGATGAGCAGTTCTTC. Amino acid sequence: CASSLTSGSADEQFF. This chain joins TRBV11-1 and TRBJ2-1; 11 nucleotides agree with TRBD2. V dropped 5 bases and J dropped 8; count of bases not matched to a gene: 8. The CDR3 spans 15 residues. Germline V gives CDR1 SGHAT, CDR2 FQDESV (reference sequence).

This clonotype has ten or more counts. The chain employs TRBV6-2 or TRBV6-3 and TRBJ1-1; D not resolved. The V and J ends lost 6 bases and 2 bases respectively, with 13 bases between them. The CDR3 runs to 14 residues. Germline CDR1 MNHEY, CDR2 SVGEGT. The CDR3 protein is CASRNAGVNTEAFF. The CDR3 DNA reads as TGTGCCAGCAGGAACGCCGGGGTAAACACTGAAGCTTTCTTT.

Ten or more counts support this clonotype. Written as DNA, the CDR3 is TGTGCCAGCAGTGACGGGCCCGACAATGAGCAGTTCTTC. It codes for CASSDGPDNEQFF. V gene TRBV6-4 combines with J gene TRBJ2-1; the D is unclear. CDR1 and CDR2 from the germline V gene are MRHNA and SNTAGT. V was pared by 2 bases and J by 5 bases, with 7 bases between. The CDR3 runs 13 residues.

This chain's CDR3 is CASSRPGRISLSGNTIYF. CDR3 nucleotide sequence: TGTGCCAGCAGCCGCCCCGGGCGAATATCACTCTCTGGAAACACCATATATTTT. The J gene is TRBJ1-3, the V gene TRBV14; no reliable D call. Germline assignment: CDR1 SGHDN and CDR2 FVKESK. This CDR3 is built from 18 residues. V lost 4 bases and J 0 bases, leaving 19 bases between the germline ends.

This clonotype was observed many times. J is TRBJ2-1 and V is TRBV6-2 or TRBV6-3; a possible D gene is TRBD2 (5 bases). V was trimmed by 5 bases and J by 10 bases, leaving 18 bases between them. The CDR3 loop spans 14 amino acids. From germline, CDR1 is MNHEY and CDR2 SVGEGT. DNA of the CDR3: TGTGCCAGCAGTCCTAGCCCCCGTGGGAGAGAGCAGTTCTTC. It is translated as CASSPSPRGREQFF.

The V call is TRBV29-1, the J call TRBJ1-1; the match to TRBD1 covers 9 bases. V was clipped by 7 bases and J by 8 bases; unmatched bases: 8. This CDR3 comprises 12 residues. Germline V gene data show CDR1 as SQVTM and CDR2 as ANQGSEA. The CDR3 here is CSAGPGTGEAFF. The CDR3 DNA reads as TGCAGCGCTGGTCCCGGGACAGGGGAAGCTTTCTTT.

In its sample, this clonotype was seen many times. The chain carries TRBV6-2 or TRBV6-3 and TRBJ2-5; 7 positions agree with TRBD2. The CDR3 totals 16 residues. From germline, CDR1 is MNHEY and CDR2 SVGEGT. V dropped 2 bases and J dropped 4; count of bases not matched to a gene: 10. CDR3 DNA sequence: TGTGCCAGCAGTTACGGTCGAGGCGGGAGAGTAGAGACCCAGTACTTC. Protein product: CASSYGRGGRVETQYF.

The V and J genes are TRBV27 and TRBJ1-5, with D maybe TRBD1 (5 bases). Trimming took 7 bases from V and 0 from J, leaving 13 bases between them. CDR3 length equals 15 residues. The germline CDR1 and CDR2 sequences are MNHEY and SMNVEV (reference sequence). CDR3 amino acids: CASKTDRDSNQPQHF. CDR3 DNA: TGTGCCAGCAAAACCGACAGAGATAGCAATCAGCCCCAGCATTTT.

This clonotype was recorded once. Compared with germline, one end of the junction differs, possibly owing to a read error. CDR3 region: CGVLVGQGPNQPQHF. CDR3 nucleotide sequence: TGCGGCGTTCTTGTCGGGCAGGGACCTAATCAGCCCCAGCATTTT. The chain is built from TRBV29-1 and TRBJ1-5, with D possibly matching TRBD1 (5 bases). The CDR3 runs to 15 residues. Germline assignment: CDR1 SQVTM and CDR2 ANQGSEA.

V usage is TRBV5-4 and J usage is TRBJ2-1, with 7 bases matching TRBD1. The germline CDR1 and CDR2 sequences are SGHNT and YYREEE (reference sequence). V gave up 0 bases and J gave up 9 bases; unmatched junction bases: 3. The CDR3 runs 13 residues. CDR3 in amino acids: CASSLEGGVEQFF. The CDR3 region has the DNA TGTGCCAGCAGCTTGGAAGGGGGCGTTGAGCAGTTCTTC.

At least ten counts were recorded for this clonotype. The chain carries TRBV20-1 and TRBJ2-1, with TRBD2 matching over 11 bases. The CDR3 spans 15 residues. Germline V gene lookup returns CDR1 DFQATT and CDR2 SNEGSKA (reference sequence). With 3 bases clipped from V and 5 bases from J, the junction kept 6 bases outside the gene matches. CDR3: CSARPGLAVNNEQFF. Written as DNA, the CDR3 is TGCAGTGCTAGGCCGGGACTAGCGGTAAACAATGAGCAGTTCTTC.

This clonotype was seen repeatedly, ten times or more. CDR3 DNA: TGCGCCAGCAGTGGGACAGGGCCCCACAATGAGCAGTTCTTC. The encoded protein is CASSGTGPHNEQFF. V is TRBV23-1 and J is TRBJ2-1, with 9 bases fitting TRBD1. TRBV23-1 is recorded as an ORF, its role being uncertain. Unmatched junction bases numbered 4, after V lost 5 bases and J lost 5 bases. This CDR3 is built from 14 residues.

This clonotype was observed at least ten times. CDR3 bases: TGCAGCGGTTCTTGGACCACGACTGAAGCTTTCTTT. It encodes CSGSWTTTEAFF. This sequence joins TRBV29-1 and TRBJ1-1, with D unclear. There are 12 residues in the CDR3. Trimming shortened V by 7 bases and J by 5 bases, and 14 bases separated the two germline ends. The germline V gene has CDR1 SQVTM and CDR2 ANQGSEA.

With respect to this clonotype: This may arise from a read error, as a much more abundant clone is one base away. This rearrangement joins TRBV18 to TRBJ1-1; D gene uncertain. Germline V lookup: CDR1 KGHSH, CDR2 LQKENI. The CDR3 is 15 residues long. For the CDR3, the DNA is TGTGCCAGCTCACCCAGGACGAGCATGAACACTGAAGCTTTGTTT. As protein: CASSPRTSMNTEALF.

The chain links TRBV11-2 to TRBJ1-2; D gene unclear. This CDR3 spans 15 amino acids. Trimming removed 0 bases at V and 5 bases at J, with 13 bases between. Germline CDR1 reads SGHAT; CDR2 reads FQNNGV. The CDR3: CASSLDMRALYGYTF. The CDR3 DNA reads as TGTGCCAGCAGCTTAGATATGAGGGCATTATATGGCTACACCTTC. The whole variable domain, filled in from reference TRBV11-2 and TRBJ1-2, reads EAGVAQSPRYKIIEKRQSVAFWCNPISGHATLYWYQQILGQGPKLLIQFQNNGVVDDSQLPKDRFSAERLKGVDSTLKIQPAKLEDSAVYLCASSLDMRALYGYTFGSGTRLTVV.